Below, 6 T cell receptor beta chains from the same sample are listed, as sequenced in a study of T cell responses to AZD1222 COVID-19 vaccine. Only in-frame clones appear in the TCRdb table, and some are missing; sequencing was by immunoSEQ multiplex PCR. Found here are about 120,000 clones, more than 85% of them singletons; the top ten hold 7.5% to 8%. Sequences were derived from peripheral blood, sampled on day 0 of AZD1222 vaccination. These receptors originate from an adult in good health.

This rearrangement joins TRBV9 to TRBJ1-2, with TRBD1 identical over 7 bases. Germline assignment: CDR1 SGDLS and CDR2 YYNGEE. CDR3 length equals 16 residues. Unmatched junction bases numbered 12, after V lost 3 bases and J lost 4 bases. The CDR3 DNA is TGTGCCAGCAGCGAGACAGGGACCCCCTCCTCCTATGGCTACACCTTC. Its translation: CASSETGTPSSYGYTF. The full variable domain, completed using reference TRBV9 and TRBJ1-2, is DSGVTQTPKHLITATGQRVTLRCSPRSGDLSVYWYQQSLDQGLQFLIQYYNGEERAKGNILERFSAQQFPDLHSELNLSSLELGDSALYFCASSETGTPSSYGYTFGSGTRLTVV.

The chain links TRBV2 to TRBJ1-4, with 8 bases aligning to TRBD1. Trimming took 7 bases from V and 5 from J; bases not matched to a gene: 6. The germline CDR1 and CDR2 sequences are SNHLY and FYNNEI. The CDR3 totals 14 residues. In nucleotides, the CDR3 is TGTGCCAGCAACCCGGGACAGGCCAATGAAAAACTGTTTTTT. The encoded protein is CASNPGQANEKLFF. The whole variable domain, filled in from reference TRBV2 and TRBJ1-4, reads EPEVTQTPSHQVTQMGQEVILRCVPISNHLYFYWYRQILGQKVEFLVSFYNNEISEKSEIFDDQFSVERPDGSNFTLKIRSTKLEDSAMYFCASNPGQANEKLFFGSGTQLSVL.

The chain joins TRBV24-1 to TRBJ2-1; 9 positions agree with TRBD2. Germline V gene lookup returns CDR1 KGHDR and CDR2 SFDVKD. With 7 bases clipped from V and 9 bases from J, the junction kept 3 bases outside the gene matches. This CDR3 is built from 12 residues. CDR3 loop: CATSLGLAEQFF. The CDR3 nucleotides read TGTGCCACCAGCCTGGGACTAGCTGAGCAGTTCTTC.

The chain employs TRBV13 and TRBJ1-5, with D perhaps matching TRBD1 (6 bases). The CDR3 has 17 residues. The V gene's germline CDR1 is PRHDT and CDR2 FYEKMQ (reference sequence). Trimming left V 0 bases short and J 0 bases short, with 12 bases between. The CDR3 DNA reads TGTGCCAGCAGCTTAGGCCCAACAGGGTATAGCAATCAGCCCCAGCATTTT. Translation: CASSLGPTGYSNQPQHF. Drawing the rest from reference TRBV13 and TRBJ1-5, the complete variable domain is AAGVIQSPRHLIKEKRETATLKCYPIPRHDTVYWYQQGPGQDPQFLISFYEKMQSDKGSIPDRFSAQQFSDYHSELNMSSLELGDSALYFCASSLGPTGYSNQPQHFGDGTRLSIL.

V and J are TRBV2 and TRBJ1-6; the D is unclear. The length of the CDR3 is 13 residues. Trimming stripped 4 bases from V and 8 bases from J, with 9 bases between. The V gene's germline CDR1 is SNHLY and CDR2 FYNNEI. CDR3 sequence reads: CASSVRVDSPLHF. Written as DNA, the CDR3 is TGTGCCAGCAGTGTTCGGGTGGATTCACCCCTCCACTTT.

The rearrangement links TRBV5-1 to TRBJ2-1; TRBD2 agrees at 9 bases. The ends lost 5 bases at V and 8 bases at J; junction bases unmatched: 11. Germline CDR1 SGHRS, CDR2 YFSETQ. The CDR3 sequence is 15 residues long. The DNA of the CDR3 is TGCGCCAGCAGTCCTCGGCGGGGGGGCGTCGATGAGCAGTTCTTC. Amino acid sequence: CASSPRRGGVDEQFF.